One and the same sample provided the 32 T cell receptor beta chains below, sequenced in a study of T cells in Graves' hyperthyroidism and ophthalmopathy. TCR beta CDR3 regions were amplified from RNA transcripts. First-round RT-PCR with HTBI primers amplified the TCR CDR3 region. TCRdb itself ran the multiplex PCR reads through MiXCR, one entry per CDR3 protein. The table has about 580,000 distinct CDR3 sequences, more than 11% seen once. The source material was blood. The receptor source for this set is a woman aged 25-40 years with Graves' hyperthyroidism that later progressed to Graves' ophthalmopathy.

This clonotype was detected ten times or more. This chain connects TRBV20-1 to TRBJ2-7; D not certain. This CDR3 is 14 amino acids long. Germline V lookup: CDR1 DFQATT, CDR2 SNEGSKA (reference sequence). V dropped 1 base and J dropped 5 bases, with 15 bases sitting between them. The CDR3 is CSARGGVVVHEQYF. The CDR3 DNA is TGCAGTGCTAGAGGCGGAGTCGTCGTCCACGAGCAGTACTTC.

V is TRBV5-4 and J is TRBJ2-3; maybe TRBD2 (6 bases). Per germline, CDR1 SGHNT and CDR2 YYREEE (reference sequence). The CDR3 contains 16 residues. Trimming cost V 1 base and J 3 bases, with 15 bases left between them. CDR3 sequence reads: CASSLKMAGITDTQYF. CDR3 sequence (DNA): TGTGCCAGCAGCTTGAAGATGGCGGGAATAACAGATACGCAGTATTTT.

CDR3 sequence: CASSPSAGGRRTGELFF. The CDR3, as DNA: TGTGCCAGTAGCCCGTCAGCAGGGGGCCGAAGGACCGGGGAGCTGTTTTTT. This sequence joins TRBV19 and TRBJ2-2, with 8 nucleotides matching TRBD1. The ends lost 6 bases at V and 5 bases at J; junction bases unmatched: 14. CDR3 length: 17 amino acids. The germline gives CDR1 LNHDA, CDR2 SQIVND (reference sequence). Full variable domain (outside the CDR3, taken from reference TRBV19 and TRBJ2-2): DGGITQSPKYLFRKEGQNVTLSCEQNLNHDAMYWYRQDPGQGLRLIYYSQIVNDFQKGDIAEGYSVSREKKESFPLTVTSAQKNPTAFYLCASSPSAGGRRTGELFFGEGSRLTVL.

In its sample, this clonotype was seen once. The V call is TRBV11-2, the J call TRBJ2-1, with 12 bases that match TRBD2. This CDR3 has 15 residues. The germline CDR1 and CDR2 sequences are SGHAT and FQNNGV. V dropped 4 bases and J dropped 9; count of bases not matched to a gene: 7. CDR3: CASSSLAGGQGEQFF. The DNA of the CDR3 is TGTGCCAGCAGCTCCCTAGCGGGGGGGCAGGGTGAGCAGTTCTTC.

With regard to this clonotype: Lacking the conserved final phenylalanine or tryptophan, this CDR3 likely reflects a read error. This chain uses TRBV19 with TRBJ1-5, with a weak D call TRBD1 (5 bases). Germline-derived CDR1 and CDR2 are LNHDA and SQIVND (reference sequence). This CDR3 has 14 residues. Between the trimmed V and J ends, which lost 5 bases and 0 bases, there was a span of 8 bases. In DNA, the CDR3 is TGTGCCAGTAGTTGGGACTATAGCAATCAGCCCCAGCATTTA. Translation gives CASSWDYSNQPQHL.

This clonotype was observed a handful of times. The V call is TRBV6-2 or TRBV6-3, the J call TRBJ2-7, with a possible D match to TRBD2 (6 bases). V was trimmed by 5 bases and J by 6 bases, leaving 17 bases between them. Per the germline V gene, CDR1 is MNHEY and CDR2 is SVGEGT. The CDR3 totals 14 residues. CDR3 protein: CASSTPSGGTEQYF. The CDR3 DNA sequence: TGTGCCAGCAGTACCCCCAGTGGGGGGACCGAGCAGTACTTC.

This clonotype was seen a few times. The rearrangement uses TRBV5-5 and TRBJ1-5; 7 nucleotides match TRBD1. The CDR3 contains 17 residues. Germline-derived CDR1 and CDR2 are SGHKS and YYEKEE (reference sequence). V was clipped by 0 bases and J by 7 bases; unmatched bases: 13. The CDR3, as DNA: TGTGCCAGCAGCTTGGCCCCGGCGACAGGGCTAGCCCAGCCCCAGCATTTT. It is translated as CASSLAPATGLAQPQHF. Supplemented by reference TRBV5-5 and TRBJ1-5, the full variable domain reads DAGVTQSPTHLIKTRGQQVTLRCSPISGHKSVSWYQQVLGQGPQFIFQYYEKEERGRGNFPDRFSARQFPNYSSELNVNALLLGDSALYLCASSLAPATGLAQPQHFGDGTRLSIL.

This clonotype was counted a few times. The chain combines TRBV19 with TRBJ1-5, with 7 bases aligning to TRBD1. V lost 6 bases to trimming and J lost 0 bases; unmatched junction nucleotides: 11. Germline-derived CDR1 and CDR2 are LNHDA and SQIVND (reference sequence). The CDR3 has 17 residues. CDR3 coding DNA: TGTGCCAGTAGCCCGGGACAGTTCTTCCCTAGCAATCAGCCCCAGCATTTT. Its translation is CASSPGQFFPSNQPQHF.

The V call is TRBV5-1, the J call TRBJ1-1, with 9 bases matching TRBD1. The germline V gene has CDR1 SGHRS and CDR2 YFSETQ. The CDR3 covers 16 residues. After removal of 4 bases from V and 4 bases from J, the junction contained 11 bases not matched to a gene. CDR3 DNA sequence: TGCGCCAGCAGCATCCTTCTCACAGGGGGCATCACTGAAGCTTTCTTT. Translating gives CASSILLTGGITEAFF.

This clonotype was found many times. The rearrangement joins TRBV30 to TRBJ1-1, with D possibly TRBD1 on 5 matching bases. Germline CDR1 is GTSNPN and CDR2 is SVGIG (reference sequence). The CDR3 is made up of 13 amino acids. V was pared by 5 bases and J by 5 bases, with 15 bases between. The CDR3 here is CAWGEEGRTEAFF. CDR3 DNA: TGTGCCTGGGGTGAGGAGGGGAGGACTGAAGCTTTCTTT. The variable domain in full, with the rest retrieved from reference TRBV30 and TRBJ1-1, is SQTIHQWPATLVQPVGSPLSLECTVEGTSNPNLYWYRQAAGRGLQLLFYSVGIGQISSEVPQNLSASRPQDRQFILSSKKLLLSDSGFYLCAWGEEGRTEAFFGQGTRLTVV.

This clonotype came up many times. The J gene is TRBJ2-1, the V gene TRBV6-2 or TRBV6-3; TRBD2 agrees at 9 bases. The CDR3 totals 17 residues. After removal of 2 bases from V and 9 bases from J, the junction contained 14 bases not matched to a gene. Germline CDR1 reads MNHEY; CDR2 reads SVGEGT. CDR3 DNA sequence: TGTGCCAGCAGTTACCGGGCTAGCGGGAATCAAGGGGGTGAGCAGTTCTTC. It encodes CASSYRASGNQGGEQFF.

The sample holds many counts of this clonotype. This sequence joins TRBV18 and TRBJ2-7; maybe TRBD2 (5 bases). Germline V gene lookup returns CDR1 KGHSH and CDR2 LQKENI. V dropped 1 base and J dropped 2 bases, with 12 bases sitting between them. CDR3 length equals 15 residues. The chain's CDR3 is CASSPQGAVTYEQYF. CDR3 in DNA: TGTGCCAGCTCACCACAAGGAGCGGTTACCTACGAGCAGTACTTC.

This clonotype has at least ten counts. The CDR3 DNA follows: TGTGCCAGCATCGGGACTAGCGGGGTCACCGGGGAGCTGTTTTTT. Protein sequence: CASIGTSGVTGELFF. The chain employs TRBV27 and TRBJ2-2, with 13 bases fitting TRBD2. The length of the CDR3 is 15 residues. V was clipped by 7 bases and J by 4 bases; unmatched bases: 3. Germline CDR1 is MNHEY and CDR2 is SMNVEV (reference sequence).

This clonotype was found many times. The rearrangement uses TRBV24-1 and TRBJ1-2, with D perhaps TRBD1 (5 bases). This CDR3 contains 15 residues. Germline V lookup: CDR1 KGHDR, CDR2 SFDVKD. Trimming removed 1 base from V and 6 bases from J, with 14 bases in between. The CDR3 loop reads CATSDFPKGFDGYTF. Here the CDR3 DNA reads TGTGCCACCAGTGATTTTCCGAAGGGGTTCGATGGCTACACCTTC.

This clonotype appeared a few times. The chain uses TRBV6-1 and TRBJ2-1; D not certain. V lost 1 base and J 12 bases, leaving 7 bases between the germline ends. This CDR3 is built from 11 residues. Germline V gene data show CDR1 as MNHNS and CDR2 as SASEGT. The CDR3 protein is CASSEEIGQFF. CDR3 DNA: TGTGCCAGCAGTGAAGAGATTGGGCAGTTCTTC.

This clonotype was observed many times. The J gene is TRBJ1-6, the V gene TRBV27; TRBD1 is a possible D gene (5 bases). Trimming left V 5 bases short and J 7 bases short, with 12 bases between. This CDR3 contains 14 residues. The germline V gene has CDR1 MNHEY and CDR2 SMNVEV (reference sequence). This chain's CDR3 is CASSIGTHNSPLHF. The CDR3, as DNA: TGTGCCAGCAGTATCGGGACCCACAATTCACCCCTCCACTTT.

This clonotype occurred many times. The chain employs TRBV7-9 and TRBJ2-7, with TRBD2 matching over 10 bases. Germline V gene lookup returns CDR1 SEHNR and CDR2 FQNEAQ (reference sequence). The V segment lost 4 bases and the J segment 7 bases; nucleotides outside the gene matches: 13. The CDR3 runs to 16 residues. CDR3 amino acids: CASSSRELAGVWEQYF. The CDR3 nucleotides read TGTGCCAGCAGCTCCCGGGAGCTAGCGGGAGTCTGGGAGCAGTACTTC. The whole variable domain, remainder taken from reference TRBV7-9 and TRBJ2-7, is DTGVSQNPRHKITKRGQNVTFRCDPISEHNRLYWYRQTLGQGPEFLTYFQNEAQLEKSRLLSDRFSAERPKGSFSTLEIQRTEQGDSAMYLCASSSRELAGVWEQYFGPGTRLTVT.

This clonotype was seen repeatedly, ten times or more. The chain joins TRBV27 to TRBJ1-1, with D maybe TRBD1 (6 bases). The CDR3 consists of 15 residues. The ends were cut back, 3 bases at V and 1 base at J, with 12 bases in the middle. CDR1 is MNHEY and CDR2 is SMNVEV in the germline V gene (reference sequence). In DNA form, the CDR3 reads TGTGCCAGCAGTTTCAGTCCGGGGGCGAACACTGAAGCTTTCTTT. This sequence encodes CASSFSPGANTEAFF.

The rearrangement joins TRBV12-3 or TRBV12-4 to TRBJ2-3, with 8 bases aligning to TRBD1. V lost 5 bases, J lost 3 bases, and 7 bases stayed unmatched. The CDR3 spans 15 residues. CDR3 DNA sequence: TGTGCCAGCAGTCCCCGGACAGGGATGACAGATACGCAGTATTTT. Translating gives CASSPRTGMTDTQYF.

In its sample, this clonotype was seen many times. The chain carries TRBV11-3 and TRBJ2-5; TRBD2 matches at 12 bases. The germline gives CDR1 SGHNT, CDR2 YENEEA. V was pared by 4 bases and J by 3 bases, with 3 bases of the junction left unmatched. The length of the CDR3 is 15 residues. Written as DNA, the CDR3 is TGTGCCAGCAGCTACGGACTAGCGGGAAAAGAGACCCAGTACTTC. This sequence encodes CASSYGLAGKETQYF.

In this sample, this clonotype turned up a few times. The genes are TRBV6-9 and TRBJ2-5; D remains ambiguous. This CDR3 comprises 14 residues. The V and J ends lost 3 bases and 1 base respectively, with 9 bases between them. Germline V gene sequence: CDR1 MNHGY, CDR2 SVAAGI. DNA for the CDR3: TGTGCCAGCAGTTACAGGATAGGCCAAGAGACCCAGTACTTC. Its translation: CASSYRIGQETQYF.

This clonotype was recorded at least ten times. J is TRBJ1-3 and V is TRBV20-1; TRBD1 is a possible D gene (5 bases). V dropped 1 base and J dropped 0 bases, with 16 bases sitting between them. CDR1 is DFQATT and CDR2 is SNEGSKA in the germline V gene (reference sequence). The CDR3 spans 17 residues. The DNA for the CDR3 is TGCAGTGCTAGAGGGAATCTACAGGTGAACTCTGGAAACACCATATATTTT. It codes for CSARGNLQVNSGNTIYF.

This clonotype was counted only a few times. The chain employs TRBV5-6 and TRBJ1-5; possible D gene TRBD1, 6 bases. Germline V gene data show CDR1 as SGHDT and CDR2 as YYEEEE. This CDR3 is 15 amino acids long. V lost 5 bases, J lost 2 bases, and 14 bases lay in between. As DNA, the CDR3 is TGTGCCAGCAGGAGCCAGGGGATTGGCAATCAGCCCCAGCATTTT. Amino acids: CASRSQGIGNQPQHF.

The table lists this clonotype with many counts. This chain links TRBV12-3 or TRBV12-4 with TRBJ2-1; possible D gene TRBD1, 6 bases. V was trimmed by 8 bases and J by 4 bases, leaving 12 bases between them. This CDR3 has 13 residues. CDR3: CASSGTPYNEQFF. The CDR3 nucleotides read TGTGCCAGCTCCGGGACACCTTACAATGAGCAGTTCTTC.

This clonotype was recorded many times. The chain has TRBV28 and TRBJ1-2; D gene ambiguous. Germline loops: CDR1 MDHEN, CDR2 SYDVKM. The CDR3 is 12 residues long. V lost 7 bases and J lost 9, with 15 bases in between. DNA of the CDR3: TGTGCCAGCAACTCCTATGGAGCGAGCTACACCTTC. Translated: CASNSYGASYTF.

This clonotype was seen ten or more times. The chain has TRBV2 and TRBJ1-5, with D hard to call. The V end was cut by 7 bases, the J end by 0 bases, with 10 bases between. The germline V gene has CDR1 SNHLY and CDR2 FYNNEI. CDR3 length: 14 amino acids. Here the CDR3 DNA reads TGTGCCAGCACGGGCGGCAATAGCAATCAGCCCCAGCATTTT. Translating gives CASTGGNSNQPQHF.

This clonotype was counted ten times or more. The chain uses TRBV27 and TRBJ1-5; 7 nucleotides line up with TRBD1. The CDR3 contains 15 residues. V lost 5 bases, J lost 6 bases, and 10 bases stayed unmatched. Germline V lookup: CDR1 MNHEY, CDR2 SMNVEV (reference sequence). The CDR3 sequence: CASSPPGTAVQPQHF. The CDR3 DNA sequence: TGTGCCAGCAGTCCCCCCGGGACAGCAGTTCAGCCCCAGCATTTT.

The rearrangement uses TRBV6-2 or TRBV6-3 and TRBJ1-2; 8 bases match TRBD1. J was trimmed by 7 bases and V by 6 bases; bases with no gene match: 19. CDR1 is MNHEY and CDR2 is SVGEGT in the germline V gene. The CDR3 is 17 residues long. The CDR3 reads CASSPDWTGIVYGGYTF. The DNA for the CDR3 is TGTGCCAGCAGCCCCGACTGGACAGGGATCGTCTATGGTGGCTACACCTTC.

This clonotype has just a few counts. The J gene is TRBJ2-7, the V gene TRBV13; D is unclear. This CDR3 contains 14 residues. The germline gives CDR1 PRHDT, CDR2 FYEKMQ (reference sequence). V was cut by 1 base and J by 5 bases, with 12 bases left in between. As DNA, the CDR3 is TGTGCCAGCAGCTTAGAGGACCGTCTACACGAGCAGTACTTC. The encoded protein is CASSLEDRLHEQYF.

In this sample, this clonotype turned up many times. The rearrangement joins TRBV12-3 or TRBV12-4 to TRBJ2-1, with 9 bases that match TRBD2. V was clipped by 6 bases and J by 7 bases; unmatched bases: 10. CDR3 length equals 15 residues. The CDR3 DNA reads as TGTGCCAGCAGCTCATTTAGCGGGAGCTGGAATGAGCAGTTCTTC. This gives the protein CASSSFSGSWNEQFF.

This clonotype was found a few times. This CDR3 reads CASSSGLAGVIGNEQFF. The CDR3 nucleotides read TGTGCCAGCAGCTCAGGACTAGCGGGAGTTATAGGCAATGAGCAGTTCTTC. The chain carries TRBV5-4 and TRBJ2-1; TRBD2 matches 13 bases. In germline, CDR1 is SGHNT, CDR2 YYREEE (reference sequence). V trimming: 3 bases; J trimming: 6 bases; junction bases outside the gene matches: 9. The CDR3 extends over 17 amino acids.

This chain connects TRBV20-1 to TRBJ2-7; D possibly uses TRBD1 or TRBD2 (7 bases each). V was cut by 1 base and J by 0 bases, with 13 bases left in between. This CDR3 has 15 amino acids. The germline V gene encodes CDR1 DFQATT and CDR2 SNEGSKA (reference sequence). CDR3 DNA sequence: TGCAGTGCTAGAGGGGAGCGGGACAGCTCCTACGAGCAGTACTTC. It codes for CSARGERDSSYEQYF.